This is a list of T cell receptor beta chains from one sample in a study of blood T cell repertoires in COVID-19. Assay: immunoSEQ multiplex PCR; the TCRdb copy retains only in-frame clones and omits some. The sample includes more than 60,000 clones, 75% to 85% of them seen just once. The specimen sequenced was peripheral blood. These TCRs come from a human donor in a cohort sampled during active COVID-19. Each CDR3 is given with its conserved first and last residue. A D gene is named only where the DNA matches it firmly. Size is stated for part of the rows, as once, few or many counts, or as a class when the clone is expanded.

>15|TRBJ2-1|-|-|TRBV7-9
CASSLGLARYNEQFF
TGTGCCAGCAGCTTAGGGCTAGCGCGTTACAATGAGCAGTTCTTC
>13|TRBJ1-1|once|TRBD1|TRBV7-2
CASSGGQGQSAFF
TGTGCCAGCAGCGGCGGACAGGGCCAGTCAGCTTTCTTT
>15|TRBJ1-6|-|-|TRBV4-3
CASSLTQGLGSPLHF
TGCGCCAGCAGCCTCACACAGGGTCTCGGGTCACCCCTCCACTTT
>14|TRBJ2-5|-|TRBD2|TRBV3-1/TRBV3-2
CASLTSGGPETQYF
TGTGCCAGCCTAACTAGCGGGGGTCCGGAGACCCAGTACTTC
>14|TRBJ1-1|-|TRBD1|TRBV7-3
CASRLQDREGEAFF
TGTGCCAGCAGACTACAGGACAGGGAGGGTGAAGCTTTCTTT
>15|TRBJ2-7|-|TRBD1|TRBV27
CASSLSTGGLGEQYF
TGTGCCAGCAGTTTATCGACAGGGGGCTTGGGAGAGCAGTACTTC
>15|TRBJ2-1|-|-|TRBV11-2
CASSLGPPAGREQFF
TGTGCCAGCAGCTTAGGGCCGCCCGCAGGGAGGGAGCAGTTCTTC
>15|TRBJ2-1|-|-|TRBV5-8
CASSFRGSEVDEQFF
TGTGCCAGCAGCTTCCGCGGTAGCGAAGTGGATGAGCAGTTCTTC
>16|TRBJ1-5|-|TRBD1|TRBV19
CASSILTGQGVQPQHF
TGTGCCAGTAGTATTCTGACGGGACAGGGGGTTCAGCCCCAGCATTTT
>14|TRBJ1-5|-|TRBD1|TRBV19
CASSVTGEAQPQHF
TGTGCCAGTAGTGTGACAGGGGAGGCTCAGCCCCAGCATTTT
>16|TRBJ1-5|-|-|TRBV10-3
CAISANTGYSNQPQHF
TGTGCCATCAGTGCGAACACAGGGTATAGCAATCAGCCCCAGCATTTT
>14|TRBJ1-2|-|-|TRBV3-1/TRBV3-2
CASSPRGRGYGYTF
TGTGCCAGCAGCCCCAGGGGCAGAGGATATGGCTACACCTTC
>15|TRBJ1-2|-|-|TRBV9
CASSVGPGANYGYTF
TGTGCCAGCAGCGTAGGTCCAGGGGCAAACTATGGCTACACCTTC
>15|TRBJ1-6|-|TRBD1|TRBV2
CASSKQGAYNSPLHF
TGTGCCAGCAGTAAGCAGGGGGCGTATAATTCACCCCTCCACTTT
>15|TRBJ1-5|-|-|TRBV18
CASSPSRDTNQPQHF
TGTGCCAGCTCACCGTCGAGGGATACCAATCAGCCCCAGCATTTT
>15|TRBJ2-7|-|-|TRBV27
CASKLTITSVYEQYF
TGTGCCAGCAAACTGACCATAACGAGCGTCTACGAGCAGTACTTC
>14|TRBJ2-7|-|-|TRBV3-1/TRBV3-2
CASSRSGFTYEQYF
TGTGCCAGCAGCCGATCAGGTTTTACCTACGAGCAGTACTTC
>15|TRBJ2-7|-|-|TRBV11-2
CASSLTFRAAYEQYF
TGTGCCAGCAGCTTAACTTTCAGGGCAGCCTACGAGCAGTACTTC
>16|TRBJ2-2|-|TRBD2|TRBV19
CASSIWAGGTVGELFF
TGTGCCAGTAGTATTTGGGCGGGGGGAACGGTCGGGGAGCTGTTTTTT
>14|TRBJ2-5|few|-|TRBV14
CASSQRRVGETQYF
TGTGCCAGCAGCCAGAGGAGGGTCGGGGAGACCCAGTACTTC
>16|TRBJ1-1|-|-|TRBV7-9
CASSFDRTGRNTEAFF
TGTGCCAGCAGCTTCGATAGAACAGGGCGGAACACTGAAGCTTTCTTT
>12|TRBJ2-3|-|TRBD2|TRBV6-5
CATSGGINTQYF
TGTGCCACCTCGGGGGGTATAAATACGCAGTATTTT
>14|TRBJ2-5|-|TRBD2|TRBV5-4
CASSLAGGGETQYF
TGTGCCAGCAGCTTAGCCGGGGGGGGAGAGACCCAGTACTTC
>14|TRBJ2-2|few|-|TRBV9
CASSVELITGELFF
TGTGCCAGCAGCGTAGAGCTGATCACCGGGGAGCTGTTTTTT
>16|TRBJ1-3|-|TRBD1|TRBV9
CASSVAGQGTGNTIYF
TGTGCCAGCAGCGTAGCGGGACAGGGGACTGGAAACACCATATATTTT
>13|TRBJ1-5|-|-|TRBV5-1
CASSPDSGRPQHF
TGCGCCAGCAGCCCTGATAGCGGGAGGCCCCAGCATTTT
>12|TRBJ1-1|-|TRBD1|TRBV10-3
CASGTGDTEAFF
TGTGCCTCCGGGACAGGAGATACTGAAGCTTTCTTT
>17|TRBJ1-1|-|TRBD1|TRBV15
CATSRPQTGLVNTEAFF
TGTGCCACCAGCAGACCCCAGACAGGGTTGGTGAACACTGAAGCTTTCTTT
>15|TRBJ1-1|-|-|TRBV11-2
CASRSLGGLGTEAFF
TGTGCCAGCAGAAGCCTAGGGGGTCTAGGCACTGAAGCTTTCTTT
>14|TRBJ2-7|-|TRBD1|TRBV5-1
CASSGRDRGREQYF
TGCGCCAGCAGCGGAAGAGACAGGGGGCGTGAGCAGTACTTC
>16|TRBJ2-3|-|TRBD2|TRBV10-3
CAISKTSGGPADTQYF
TGTGCCATCAGCAAGACTAGCGGGGGGCCGGCAGATACGCAGTATTTT
>16|TRBJ1-5|few|TRBD1|TRBV19
CASTSGQGQSNQPQHF
TGTGCCAGTACCTCAGGACAGGGCCAGAGCAATCAGCCCCAGCATTTT
>17|TRBJ2-3|-|TRBD1|TRBV7-2
CASSSFPGGPMTNTQYF
TGTGCCAGCAGCTCGTTTCCAGGGGGCCCAATGACTAATACGCAGTATTTT
>15|TRBJ2-5|-|-|TRBV7-8
CASSREVRDQETQYF
TGTGCCAGCAGCCGAGAGGTCAGGGACCAAGAGACCCAGTACTTC
>16|TRBJ2-2|-|-|TRBV7-9
CASTFSTGENTGELFF
TGTGCCAGCACCTTCTCAACCGGGGAGAACACCGGGGAGCTGTTTTTT
>13|TRBJ1-2|-|-|TRBV19
CASRAGSVYGYTF
TGTGCCAGTAGAGCAGGGTCGGTCTATGGCTACACCTTC
>15|TRBJ1-3|once|TRBD1|TRBV4-3
CASSRAGGPGNTIYF
TGCGCCAGCAGCCGGGCAGGGGGCCCAGGAAACACCATATATTTT
>16|TRBJ2-6|-|TRBD1|TRBV12-5
CASGLGQGAGANVLTF
TGTGCTAGTGGTTTGGGTCAGGGGGCCGGGGCCAACGTCCTGACTTTC
>16|TRBJ1-6|-|TRBD1|TRBV19
CASSIPGTGDNSPLHF
TGTGCCAGTAGTATCCCCGGGACAGGGGATAATTCACCCCTCCACTTT
>13|TRBJ2-5|-|TRBD1|TRBV12-3/TRBV12-4
CASRPTGQETQYF
TGTGCCAGCAGACCGACAGGGCAAGAGACCCAGTACTTC
>12|TRBJ2-3|-|TRBD1|TRBV25-1
CASGSQGDTQYF
TGTGCCAGCGGGTCACAGGGGGATACGCAGTATTTT
>15|TRBJ2-5|-|TRBD1|TRBV13
CASSTRGPLVETQYF
TGTGCCAGCAGCACTAGGGGGCCGTTGGTAGAGACCCAGTACTTC
>11|TRBJ2-5|-|-|TRBV6-6
CASSPQETQYF
TGTGCCAGCAGCCCGCAAGAGACCCAGTACTTC
>14|TRBJ2-1|-|-|TRBV10-1
CASSEGGLRNEQFF
TGCGCCAGCAGTGAGGGGGGCCTCCGAAATGAGCAGTTCTTC
>15|TRBJ2-1|-|-|TRBV13
CASSSPIPGYNEQFF
TGTGCCAGCAGCTCCCCTATCCCAGGCTACAATGAGCAGTTCTTC
>15|TRBJ2-7|-|-|TRBV9
CASSVGQGPSYEQYF
TGTGCCAGCAGCGTAGGTCAGGGGCCCTCCTACGAGCAGTACTTC
>14|TRBJ1-5|-|TRBD1|TRBV15
CATSRDRVVQPQHF
TGTGCCACCAGCAGGGACAGGGTGGTTCAGCCCCAGCATTTT
>15|TRBJ2-3|medium-sized|TRBD2|TRBV5-4
CASSFKRGSTDTQYF
TGTGCCAGCAGCTTCAAGCGGGGGAGCACAGATACGCAGTATTTT
>14|TRBJ2-2|once|-|TRBV7-3
CASSPSFHTGELFF
TGTGCCAGCAGCCCTTCTTTCCACACCGGGGAGCTGTTTTTT
>14|TRBJ1-6|-|TRBD1|TRBV5-6
CASSPGQATSPLHF
TGTGCCAGCAGCCCGGGACAGGCTACTTCACCCCTCCACTTT
>19|TRBJ2-6|-|TRBD1|TRBV11-3
CASSPQRGQGAHGANVLTF
TGTGCCAGCAGCCCGCAAAGGGGACAGGGGGCGCACGGGGCCAACGTCCTGACTTTC
>15|TRBJ2-5|once|-|TRBV7-9
CASSPKVRLQETQYF
TGTGCCAGCAGCCCCAAGGTGCGGCTCCAAGAGACCCAGTACTTC
>14|TRBJ1-1|-|TRBD1|TRBV5-1
CASSLGDRGTEAFF
TGCGCCAGCAGCTTGGGGGACAGGGGCACTGAAGCTTTCTTT